This record concerns one T cell receptor (beta chain) sequence. From the 5' RACE reads, TCRdb called clonotypes with MiXCR, one entry per CDR3 protein. The sample includes under 250,000 distinct CDR3 sequences, about a tenth seen only once; the top ten take 4.5% to 5.5%. This sample was taken from a study of identical twins. Germline V gives CDR1 MDHEN, CDR2 SYDVKM. This CDR3 region has 16 residues. Germline trimming cut 7 bases from V and 7 bases from J; bases unmatched to any gene: 8. V usage is TRBV28 and J usage is TRBJ2-1; 15 positions match TRBD2. Sequenced material: memory (CD45RO+) T cells sorted from blood. This sequence originates from a woman in her late teens or twenties in good health. The CDR3 nucleotides are TGTGCCAGCACCTCGGGACTAGCGGGGGGAAATAATGAGCAGTTCTTC. The encoded protein is CASTSGLAGGNNEQFF.